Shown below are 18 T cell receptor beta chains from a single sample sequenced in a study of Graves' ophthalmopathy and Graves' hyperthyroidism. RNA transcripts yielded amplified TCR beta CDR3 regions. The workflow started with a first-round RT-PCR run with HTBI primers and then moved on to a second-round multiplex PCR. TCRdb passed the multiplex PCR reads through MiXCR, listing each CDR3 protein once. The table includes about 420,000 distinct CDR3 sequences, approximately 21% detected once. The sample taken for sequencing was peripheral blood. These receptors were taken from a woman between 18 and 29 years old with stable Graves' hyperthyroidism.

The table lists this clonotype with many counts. The CDR3 sequence: CASSFSRTGTYEQYF. For the CDR3, the DNA is TGTGCCAGCAGTTTCTCCCGGACAGGGACCTACGAGCAGTACTTC. V is TRBV6-2 or TRBV6-3 and J is TRBJ2-7; 8 bases agree with TRBD1. V trimming: 4 bases; J trimming: 2 bases; junction bases outside the gene matches: 7. CDR3 size: 15 residues. In germline, CDR1 is MNHEY, CDR2 SVGEGT.

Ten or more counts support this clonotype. CDR3: CAISERFGTGDMNTEAFF. The CDR3 nucleotides read TGTGCCATCAGTGAACGTTTCGGGACAGGGGACATGAACACTGAAGCTTTCTTT. This rearrangement joins TRBV10-3 to TRBJ1-1, with 10 nucleotides matching TRBD1. Germline V lookup: CDR1 ENHRY, CDR2 SYGVKD. CDR3 size: 18 residues. V shed 3 bases, J shed 0 bases, and the junction held 10 bases outside the gene matches.

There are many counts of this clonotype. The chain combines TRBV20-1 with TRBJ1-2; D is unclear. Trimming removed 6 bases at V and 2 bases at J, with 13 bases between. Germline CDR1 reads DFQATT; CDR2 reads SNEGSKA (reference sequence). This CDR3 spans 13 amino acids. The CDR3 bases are TGCAGTGCAGTCCCAGAATCCAACTATGGCTACACCTTC. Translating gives CSAVPESNYGYTF.

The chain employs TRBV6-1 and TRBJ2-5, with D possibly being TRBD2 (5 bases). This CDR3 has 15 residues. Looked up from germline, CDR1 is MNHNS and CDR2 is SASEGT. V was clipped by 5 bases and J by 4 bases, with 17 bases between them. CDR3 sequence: CASSPEQWGVETQYF. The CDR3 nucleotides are TGTGCCAGCAGTCCTGAACAGTGGGGAGTAGAGACCCAGTACTTC.

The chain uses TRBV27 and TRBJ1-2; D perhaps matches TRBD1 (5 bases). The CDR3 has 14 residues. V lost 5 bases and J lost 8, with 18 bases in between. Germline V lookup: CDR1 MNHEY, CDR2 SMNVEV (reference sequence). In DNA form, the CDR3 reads TGTGCCAGCAGTCCCCGTCGGCAGGGAGAAGGCTACACCTTC. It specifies CASSPRRQGEGYTF.

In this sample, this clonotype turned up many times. The CDR3 spells CASSYKLGTEAFF. The DNA of the CDR3 is TGTGCCAGCAGTTATAAACTCGGCACTGAAGCTTTCTTT. The chain carries TRBV27 and TRBJ1-1, with D hard to call. The germline V gene encodes CDR1 MNHEY and CDR2 SMNVEV (reference sequence). Deletions cut 4 bases from V and 4 bases from J, with 10 bases between. The CDR3 covers 13 residues.

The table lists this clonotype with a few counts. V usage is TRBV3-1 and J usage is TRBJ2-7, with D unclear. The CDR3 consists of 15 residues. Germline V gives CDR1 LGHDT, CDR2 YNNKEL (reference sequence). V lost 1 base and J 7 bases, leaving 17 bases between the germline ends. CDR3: CASSQGPDPIWEQYF. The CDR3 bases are TGTGCCAGCAGCCAAGGACCGGATCCCATATGGGAGCAGTACTTC.

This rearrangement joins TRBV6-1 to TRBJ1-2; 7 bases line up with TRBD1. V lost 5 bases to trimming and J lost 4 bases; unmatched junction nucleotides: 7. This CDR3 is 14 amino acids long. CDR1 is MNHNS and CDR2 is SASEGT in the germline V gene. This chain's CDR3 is CASSRDRAVYGYTF. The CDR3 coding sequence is TGTGCCAGCAGTCGAGACAGGGCCGTCTATGGCTACACCTTC.

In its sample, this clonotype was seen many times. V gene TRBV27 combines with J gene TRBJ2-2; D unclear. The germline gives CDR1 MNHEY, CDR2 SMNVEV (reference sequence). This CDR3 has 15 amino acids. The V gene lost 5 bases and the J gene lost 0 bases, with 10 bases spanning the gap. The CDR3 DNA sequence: TGTGCCAGCAGTCGACGCCTTACGAACACCGGGGAGCTGTTTTTT. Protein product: CASSRRLTNTGELFF.

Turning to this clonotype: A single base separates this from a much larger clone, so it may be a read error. The CDR3: CASSWGLAETQYF. CDR3 in DNA: TGTGCCAGCAGCTGGGGACTAGCGGAGACCCAGTACTTC. The chain links TRBV11-2 to TRBJ2-5; 10 bases map to TRBD2. Per the germline V gene, CDR1 is SGHAT and CDR2 is FQNNGV. V gave up 4 bases and J gave up 5 bases; unmatched junction bases: 1. The CDR3 consists of 13 residues.

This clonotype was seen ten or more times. The CDR3 DNA is TGTGCCAGCAGCTTCCTCGGCGGGAGGGCCAAAAACATTCAGTACTTC. It translates to CASSFLGGRAKNIQYF. The rearrangement uses TRBV7-2 and TRBJ2-4, with 8 bases lining up with TRBD2. Trimming took 3 bases from V and 1 from J; bases not matched to a gene: 5. The length of the CDR3 is 16 residues. Germline-derived CDR1 and CDR2 are SGHTA and FQGNSA.

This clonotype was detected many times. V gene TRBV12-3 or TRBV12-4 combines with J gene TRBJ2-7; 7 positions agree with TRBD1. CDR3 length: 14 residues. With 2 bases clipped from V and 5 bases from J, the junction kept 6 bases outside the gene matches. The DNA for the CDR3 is TGTGCCAGCAGTTTACAACAGGGGATTGACGAGCAGTACTTC. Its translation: CASSLQQGIDEQYF.

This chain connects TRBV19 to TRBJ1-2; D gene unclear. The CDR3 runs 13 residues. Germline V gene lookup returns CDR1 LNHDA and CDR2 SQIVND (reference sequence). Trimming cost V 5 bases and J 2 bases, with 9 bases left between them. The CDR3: CASSFQANYGYTF. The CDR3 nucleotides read TGTGCCAGTAGTTTTCAGGCCAACTATGGCTACACCTTC.

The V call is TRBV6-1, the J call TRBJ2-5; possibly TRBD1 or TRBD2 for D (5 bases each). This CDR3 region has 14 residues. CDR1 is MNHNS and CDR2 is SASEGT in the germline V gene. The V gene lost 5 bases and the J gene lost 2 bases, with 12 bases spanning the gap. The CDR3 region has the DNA TGTGCCAGCAGTCGGACCGAGGGGCAAGAGACCCAGTACTTC. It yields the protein CASSRTEGQETQYF.

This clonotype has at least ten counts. The DNA of the CDR3 is TGCAGTGCTCACCTTGCTGACAGGGGGTATGGCTACACCTTC. It specifies CSAHLADRGYGYTF. V and J are TRBV20-1 and TRBJ1-2; the match to TRBD1 covers 9 bases. The CDR3 has 14 amino acids. V gave up 5 bases and J gave up 5 bases; unmatched junction bases: 9. Looked up from germline, CDR1 is DFQATT and CDR2 is SNEGSKA (reference sequence).

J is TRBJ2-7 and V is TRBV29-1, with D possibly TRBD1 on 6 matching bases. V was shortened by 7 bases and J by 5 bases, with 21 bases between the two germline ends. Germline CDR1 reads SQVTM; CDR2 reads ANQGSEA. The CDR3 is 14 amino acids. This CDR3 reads CSAFGERGFHEQYF. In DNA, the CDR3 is TGCAGCGCCTTTGGAGAGAGGGGGTTCCACGAGCAGTACTTC.

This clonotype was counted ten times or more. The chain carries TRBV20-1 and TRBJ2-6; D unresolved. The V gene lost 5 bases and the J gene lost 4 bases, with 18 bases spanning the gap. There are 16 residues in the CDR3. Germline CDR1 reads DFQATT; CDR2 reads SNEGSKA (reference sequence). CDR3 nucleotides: TGCAGTGCTCGGACGGCCCAGGCCTCCGGGGCCAACGTCCTGACTTTC. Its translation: CSARTAQASGANVLTF.

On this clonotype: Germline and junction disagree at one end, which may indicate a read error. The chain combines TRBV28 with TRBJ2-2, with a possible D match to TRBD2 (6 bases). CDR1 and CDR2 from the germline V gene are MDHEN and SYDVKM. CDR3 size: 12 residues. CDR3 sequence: CASSLYLGGLFF. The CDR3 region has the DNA TGTGCCAGCAGTTTATACCTGGGGGGGCTGTTTTTT.